This T cell receptor (beta chain) was identified during a study of T cell responses to AZD1222 COVID-19 vaccine. Method: immunoSEQ multiplex PCR; TCRdb's copy keeps in-frame clones and lacks some. The sample yields 150,000 or so clones, around 90% seen once. V was clipped by 4 bases and J by 5 bases; unmatched bases: 7. Germline CDR1 SGHRS, CDR2 YFSETQ. The CDR3 covers 16 residues. The input for sequencing was peripheral blood, taken on day 0 of AZD1222 vaccination. The TCR originated in an adult in good health. The V call is TRBV5-1, the J call TRBJ2-5; 14 bases line up with TRBD2. The CDR3 loop is CASSLGLAGVRETQYF. The CDR3 DNA is TGCGCCAGCAGCCTGGGACTAGCGGGAGTTAGGGAGACCCAGTACTTC.